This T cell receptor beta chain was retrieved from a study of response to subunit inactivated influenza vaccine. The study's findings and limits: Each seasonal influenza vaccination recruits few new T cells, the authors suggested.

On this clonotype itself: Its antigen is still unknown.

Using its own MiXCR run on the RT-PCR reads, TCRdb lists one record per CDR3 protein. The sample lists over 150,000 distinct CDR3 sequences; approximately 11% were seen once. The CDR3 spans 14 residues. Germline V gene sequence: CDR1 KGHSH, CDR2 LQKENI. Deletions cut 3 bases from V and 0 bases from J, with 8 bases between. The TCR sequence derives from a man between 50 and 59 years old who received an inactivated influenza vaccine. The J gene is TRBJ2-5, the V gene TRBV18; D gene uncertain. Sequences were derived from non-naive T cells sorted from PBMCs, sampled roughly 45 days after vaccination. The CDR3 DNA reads TGTGCCAGCTCACCTACAAGGGACCAAGAGACCCAGTACTTC. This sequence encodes CASSPTRDQETQYF.